The TCR beta chain described here comes from a study of shared clonotypes between healthy human individuals. General study results and limits: The four-donor shared clonotypes exceeded non-shared clonotypes in generation probability, with non-shared ones scoring lower. At large depth, rarefaction still showed sorted-subset sequencing to be incomplete.

The authors distributed each subset's genomic DNA evenly over several immunoSEQ plates. Produced via immunoSEQ multiplex PCR; TCRdb's table is partial and in-frame only. Here the sample spans roughly 2 million clones, about 94% being singletons. Comment on this clone: Antigen specificity is unknown. Other nucleotide sequences from this sample produce the same CDR3.

The sample consisted of naive CD4+ T cells sorted from blood. The subset denotes: CD45RA+ positively selected. The sequence derives from a young man in good health.

The CDR3 loop is CAISGQGSSYEQYF. CDR3 nucleotides: TGTGCCATCAGCGGACAGGGCTCCTCCTACGAGCAGTACTTC. The chain combines TRBV10-3 with TRBJ2-7; 8 bases align to TRBD1. The germline gives CDR1 ENHRY, CDR2 SYGVKD. There are 14 residues in the CDR3. Germline trimming cut 6 bases from V and 0 bases from J; bases unmatched to any gene: 4.